This T cell receptor (beta chain) is drawn from a study of blood T cell repertoires in COVID-19. On the study more broadly: T cells, B-cell-depleted T cells, or PBMCs supplied cDNA or gDNA.

In the authors' workflow: Reference gene primer amplification yielded estimated nucleated cell counts. Method: immunoSEQ multiplex PCR; TCRdb's copy keeps in-frame clones and lacks some. The D gene and trimming were derived from the DNA, and the V and J assignments and clone size from that table. This table holds 490,000 or so clones, roughly 90% found once. From germline, CDR1 is WNHNN and CDR2 SYGVQD (reference sequence). Unmatched junction bases numbered 8, after V lost 3 bases and J lost 4 bases. The CDR3 length is 16 residues. The chain couples TRBV10-1 to TRBJ2-7; 11 bases align to TRBD2. This TCR derives from a woman aged 40 to 50 who had recovered from COVID-19. Sequenced sample: PBMCs or T cells enriched from blood (not recorded which). The CDR3 DNA follows: TGCGCCAGCAGTGATGCTCCGACTAGCGGGACTTACGAGCAGTACTTC. Protein sequence: CASSDAPTSGTYEQYF.